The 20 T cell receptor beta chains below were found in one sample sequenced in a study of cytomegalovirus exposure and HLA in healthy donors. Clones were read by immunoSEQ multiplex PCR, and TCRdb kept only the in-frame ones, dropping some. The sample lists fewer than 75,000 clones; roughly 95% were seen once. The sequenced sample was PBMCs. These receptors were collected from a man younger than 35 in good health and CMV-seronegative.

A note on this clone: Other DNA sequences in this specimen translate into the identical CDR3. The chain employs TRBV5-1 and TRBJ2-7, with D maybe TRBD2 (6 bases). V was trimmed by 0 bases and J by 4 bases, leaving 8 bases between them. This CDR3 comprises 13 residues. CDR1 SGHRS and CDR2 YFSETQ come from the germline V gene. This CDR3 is CASSLGRDYEQYF. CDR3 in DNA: TGCGCCAGCAGCTTGGGGAGGGATTACGAGCAGTACTTC.

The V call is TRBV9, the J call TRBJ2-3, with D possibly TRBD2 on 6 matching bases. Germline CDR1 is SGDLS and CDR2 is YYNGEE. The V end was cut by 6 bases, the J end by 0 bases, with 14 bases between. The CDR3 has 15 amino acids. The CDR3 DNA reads TGTGCCAGCACCCGGGGGAGGACTAGCACAGATACGCAGTATTTT. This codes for CASTRGRTSTDTQYF. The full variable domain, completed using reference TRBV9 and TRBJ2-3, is DSGVTQTPKHLITATGQRVTLRCSPRSGDLSVYWYQQSLDQGLQFLIQYYNGEERAKGNILERFSAQQFPDLHSELNLSSLELGDSALYFCASTRGRTSTDTQYFGPGTRLTVL.

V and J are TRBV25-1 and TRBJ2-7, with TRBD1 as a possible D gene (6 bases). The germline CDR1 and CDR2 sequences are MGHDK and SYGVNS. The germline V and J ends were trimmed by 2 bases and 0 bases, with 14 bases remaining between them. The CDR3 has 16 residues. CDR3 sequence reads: CASSEVGGGPSYEQYF. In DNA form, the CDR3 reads TGTGCCAGCAGTGAAGTAGGTGGGGGCCCCTCCTACGAGCAGTACTTC.

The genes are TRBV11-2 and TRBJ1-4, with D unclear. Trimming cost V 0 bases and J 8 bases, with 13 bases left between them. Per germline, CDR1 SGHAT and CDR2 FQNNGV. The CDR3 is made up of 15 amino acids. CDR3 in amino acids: CASSLDGRSGEKLFF. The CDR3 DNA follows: TGTGCCAGCAGCTTAGATGGGCGGTCGGGGGAAAAACTGTTTTTT. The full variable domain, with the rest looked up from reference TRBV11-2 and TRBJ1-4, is EAGVAQSPRYKIIEKRQSVAFWCNPISGHATLYWYQQILGQGPKLLIQFQNNGVVDDSQLPKDRFSAERLKGVDSTLKIQPAKLEDSAVYLCASSLDGRSGEKLFFGSGTQLSVL.

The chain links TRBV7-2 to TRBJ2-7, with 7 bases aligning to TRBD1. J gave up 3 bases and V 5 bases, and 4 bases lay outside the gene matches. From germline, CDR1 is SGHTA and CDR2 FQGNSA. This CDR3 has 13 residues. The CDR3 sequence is CASSVRQGYEQYF. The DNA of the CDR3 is TGTGCCAGCAGCGTACGACAGGGCTACGAGCAGTACTTC. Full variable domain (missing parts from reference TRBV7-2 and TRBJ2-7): GAGVSQSPSNKVTEKGKDVELRCDPISGHTALYWYRQSLGQGLEFLIYFQGNSAPDKSGLPSDRFSAERTGGSVSTLTIQRTQQEDSAVYLCASSVRQGYEQYFGPGTRLTVT.

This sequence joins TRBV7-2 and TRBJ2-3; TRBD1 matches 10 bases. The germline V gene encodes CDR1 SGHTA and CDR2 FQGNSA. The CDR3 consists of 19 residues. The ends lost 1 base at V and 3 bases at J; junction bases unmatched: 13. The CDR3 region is CASSLVVPGTGVLTDTQYF. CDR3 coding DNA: TGTGCCAGCAGCTTAGTAGTACCCGGGACAGGGGTTCTGACAGATACGCAGTATTTT.

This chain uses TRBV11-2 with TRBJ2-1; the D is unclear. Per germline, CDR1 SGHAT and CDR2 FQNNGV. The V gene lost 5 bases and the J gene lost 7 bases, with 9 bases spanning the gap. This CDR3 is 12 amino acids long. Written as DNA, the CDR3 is TGTGCCAGCAGCACCAACGGGAATGAGCAGTTCTTC. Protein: CASSTNGNEQFF.

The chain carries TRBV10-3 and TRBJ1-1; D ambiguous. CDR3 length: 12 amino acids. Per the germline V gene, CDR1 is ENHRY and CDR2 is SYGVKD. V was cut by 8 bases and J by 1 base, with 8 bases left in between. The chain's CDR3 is CAIGRGNTEAFF. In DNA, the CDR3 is TGTGCCATCGGACGGGGGAACACTGAAGCTTTCTTT.

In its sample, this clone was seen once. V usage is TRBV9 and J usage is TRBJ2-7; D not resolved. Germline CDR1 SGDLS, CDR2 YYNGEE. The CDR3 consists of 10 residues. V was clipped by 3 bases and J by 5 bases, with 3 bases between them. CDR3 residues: CASSADEQYF. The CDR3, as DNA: TGTGCCAGCAGCGCAGACGAGCAGTACTTC. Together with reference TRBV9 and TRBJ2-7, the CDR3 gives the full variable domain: DSGVTQTPKHLITATGQRVTLRCSPRSGDLSVYWYQQSLDQGLQFLIQYYNGEERAKGNILERFSAQQFPDLHSELNLSSLELGDSALYFCASSADEQYFGPGTRLTVT.

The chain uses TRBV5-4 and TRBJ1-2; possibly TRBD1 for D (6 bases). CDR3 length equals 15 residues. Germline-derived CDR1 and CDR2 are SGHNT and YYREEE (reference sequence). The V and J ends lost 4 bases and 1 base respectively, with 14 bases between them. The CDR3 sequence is CASSRSGTNNYGYTF. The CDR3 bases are TGTGCCAGCAGCCGCTCCGGGACAAATAACTATGGCTACACCTTC. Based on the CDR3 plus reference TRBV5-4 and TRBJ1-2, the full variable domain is ETGVTQSPTHLIKTRGQQVTLRCSSQSGHNTVSWYQQALGQGPQFIFQYYREEENGRGNFPPRFSGLQFPNYSSELNVNALELDDSALYLCASSRSGTNNYGYTFGSGTRLTVV.

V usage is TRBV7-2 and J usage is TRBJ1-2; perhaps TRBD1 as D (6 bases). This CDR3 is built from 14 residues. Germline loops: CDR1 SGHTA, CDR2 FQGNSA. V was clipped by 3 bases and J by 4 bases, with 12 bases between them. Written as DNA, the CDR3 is TGTGCCAGCAGCTTTCGGGACAATAGCTATGGCTACACCTTC. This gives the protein CASSFRDNSYGYTF. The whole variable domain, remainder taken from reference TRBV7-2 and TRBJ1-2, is GAGVSQSPSNKVTEKGKDVELRCDPISGHTALYWYRQSLGQGLEFLIYFQGNSAPDKSGLPSDRFSAERTGGSVSTLTIQRTQQEDSAVYLCASSFRDNSYGYTFGSGTRLTVV.

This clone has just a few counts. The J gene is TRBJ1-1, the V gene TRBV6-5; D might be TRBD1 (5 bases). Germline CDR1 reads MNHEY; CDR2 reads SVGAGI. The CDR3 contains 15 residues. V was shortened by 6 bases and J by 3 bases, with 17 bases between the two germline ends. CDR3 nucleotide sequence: TGTGCCAGCAGCTCAGGAGGGACCATCGACACTGAAGCTTTCTTT. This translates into CASSSGGTIDTEAFF.

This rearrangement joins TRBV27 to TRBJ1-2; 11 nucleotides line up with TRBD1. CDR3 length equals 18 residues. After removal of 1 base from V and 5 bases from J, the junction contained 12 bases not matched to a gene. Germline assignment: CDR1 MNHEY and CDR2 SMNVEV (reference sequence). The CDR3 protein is CASSLWGGRDRGTYGYTF. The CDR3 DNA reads TGTGCCAGCAGTTTATGGGGGGGCCGGGACAGGGGGACTTATGGCTACACCTTC.

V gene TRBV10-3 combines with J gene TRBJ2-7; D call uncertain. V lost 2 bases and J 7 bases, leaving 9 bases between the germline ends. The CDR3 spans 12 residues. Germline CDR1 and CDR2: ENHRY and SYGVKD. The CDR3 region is CAISEVSREQYF. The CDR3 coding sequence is TGTGCCATCAGTGAGGTCTCGAGGGAGCAGTACTTC.

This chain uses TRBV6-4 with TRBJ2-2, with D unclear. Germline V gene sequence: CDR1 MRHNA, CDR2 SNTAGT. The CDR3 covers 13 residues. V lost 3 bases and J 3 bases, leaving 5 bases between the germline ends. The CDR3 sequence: CASSESDTGELFF. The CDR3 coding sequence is TGTGCCAGCAGTGAATCGGACACCGGGGAGCTGTTTTTT.

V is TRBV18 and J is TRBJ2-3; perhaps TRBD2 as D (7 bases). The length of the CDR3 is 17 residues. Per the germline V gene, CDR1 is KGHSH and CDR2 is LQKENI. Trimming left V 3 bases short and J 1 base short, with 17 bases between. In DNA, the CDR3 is TGTGCCAGCTCACCCAGCGGTGGGGGGGCTCGCACAGATACGCAGTATTTT. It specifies CASSPSGGGARTDTQYF.

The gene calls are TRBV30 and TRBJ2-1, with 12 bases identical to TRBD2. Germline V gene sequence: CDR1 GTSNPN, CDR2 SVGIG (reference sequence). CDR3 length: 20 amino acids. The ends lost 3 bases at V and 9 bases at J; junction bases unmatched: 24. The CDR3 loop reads CAWSAYFMTSGGNFLAEQFF. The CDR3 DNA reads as TGTGCCTGGAGCGCTTACTTCATGACTAGCGGGGGAAACTTCCTAGCTGAGCAGTTCTTC.

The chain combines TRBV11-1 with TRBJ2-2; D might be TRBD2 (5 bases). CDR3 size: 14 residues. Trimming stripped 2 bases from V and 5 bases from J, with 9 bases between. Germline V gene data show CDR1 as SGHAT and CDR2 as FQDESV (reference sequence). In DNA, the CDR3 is TGTGCCAGCAGCTTAATCCCGGGAACCGGGGAGCTGTTTTTT. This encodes CASSLIPGTGELFF.

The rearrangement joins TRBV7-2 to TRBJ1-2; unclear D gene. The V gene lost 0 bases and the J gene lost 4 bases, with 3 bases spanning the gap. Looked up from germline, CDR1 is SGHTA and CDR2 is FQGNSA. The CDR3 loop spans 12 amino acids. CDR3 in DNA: TGTGCCAGCAGCTTAGCGAGCTATGGCTACACCTTC. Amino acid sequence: CASSLASYGYTF.

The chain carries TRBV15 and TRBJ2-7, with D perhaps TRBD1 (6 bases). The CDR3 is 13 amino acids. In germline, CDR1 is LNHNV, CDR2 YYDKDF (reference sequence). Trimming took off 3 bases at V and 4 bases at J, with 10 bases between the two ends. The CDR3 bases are TGTGCCACCAGCAGCCGGACAGATTACGAGCAGTACTTC. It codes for CATSSRTDYEQYF. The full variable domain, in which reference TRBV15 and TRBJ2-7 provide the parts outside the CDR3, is DAMVIQNPRYQVTQFGKPVTLSCSQTLNHNVMYWYQQKSSQAPKLLFHYYDKDFNNEADTPDNFQSRRPNTSFCFLDIRSPGLGDTAMYLCATSSRTDYEQYFGPGTRLTVT.